One sample yielded the 20 T cell receptor beta chains listed below, sequenced in a study of Graves' ophthalmopathy and Graves' hyperthyroidism. Scientists amplified the TCR beta CDR3 regions from RNA transcripts. Second-round multiplex PCR came after a first-round RT-PCR that employed HTBI primers. One entry per CDR3 protein, called by TCRdb with MiXCR from the multiplex PCR reads. The sample has around 1.1 million distinct CDR3 sequences; 35% to 45% are singletons. Sequencing was performed on peripheral blood or thyroid tissue (not recorded which). The receptor source for this set is an adult man with Graves' hyperthyroidism.

V gene TRBV10-2 combines with J gene TRBJ1-2; D might be TRBD1 (6 bases). Trimming removed 2 bases at V and 6 bases at J, with 22 bases between. Germline-derived CDR1 and CDR2 are WSHSY and SAAADI. This CDR3 has 17 residues. Written as DNA, the CDR3 is TGCGCCAGCAGTGAGCCGGACAGCCACGATAAAGGAGATGGCTACACCTTC. Protein: CASSEPDSHDKGDGYTF.

This clonotype was counted ten times or more. For the CDR3, the DNA is TGCAGCGTTTTTCGGTCCCAAGAGACCCAGTACTTC. This gives the protein CSVFRSQETQYF. J is TRBJ2-5 and V is TRBV29-1; D gene uncertain. The CDR3 totals 12 residues. The V end was cut by 5 bases, the J end by 1 base, with 8 bases between. Germline V gene lookup returns CDR1 SQVTM and CDR2 ANQGSEA.

The chain couples TRBV14 to TRBJ1-4; D is unclear. The CDR3 is 15 amino acids. V lost 3 bases to trimming and J lost 6 bases, with 14 bases between them. Looked up from germline, CDR1 is SGHDN and CDR2 is FVKESK. The CDR3 here is CASSHNSIPDEKLFF. The CDR3 nucleotides are TGTGCCAGCAGCCACAACTCAATCCCTGATGAAAAACTGTTTTTT.

A note on this clonotype: The conserved closing phenylalanine or tryptophan is absent in this CDR3, likely reflecting a read error. It is unclear where the CDR3 begins or ends on the DNA, so no DNA is shown, and the CDR3 is as TCRdb lists it. V usage is TRBV5-6 and J usage is TRBJ1-1. The CDR3 contains 8 residues when both ends are counted. The V gene's germline CDR1 is SGHDT and CDR2 YYEEEE. CDR3 protein: CASSRQAS.

The chain has TRBV24-1 and TRBJ2-5; maybe TRBD1 (5 bases). The CDR3 totals 12 residues. Germline loops: CDR1 KGHDR, CDR2 SFDVKD. V shed 4 bases and J shed 4 bases, with 6 bases lying between them. The CDR3 sequence is CATSERGETQYF. In DNA, the CDR3 is TGTGCCACCAGTGAAAGGGGAGAGACCCAGTACTTC.

This clonotype has at least ten counts. V and J are TRBV6-5 and TRBJ1-5, with D possibly matching TRBD1 (6 bases). This CDR3 region has 13 residues. The V gene's germline CDR1 is MNHEY and CDR2 SVGAGI. V shed 6 bases and J shed 7 bases, with 13 bases lying between them. CDR3 residues: CASRKGGNQPQHF. DNA of the CDR3: TGTGCCAGCAGAAAAGGGGGTAACCAGCCCCAGCATTTT.

The rearrangement joins TRBV29-1 to TRBJ2-7, with TRBD1 matching 11 bases. Looked up from germline, CDR1 is SQVTM and CDR2 is ANQGSEA. CDR3 length: 14 residues. J gave up 2 bases and V 4 bases, and 4 bases lay outside the gene matches. CDR3 residues: CSVAPGQGAYEQYF. CDR3 bases: TGCAGCGTTGCACCGGGACAGGGGGCCTACGAGCAGTACTTC.

Comments on this clonotype: A much larger clone lies one base from this, so it may be a read error. The chain carries TRBV7-9 and TRBJ1-2, with TRBD1 identical over 7 bases. The V and J ends lost 5 bases and 4 bases, in that order; junction bases with no gene match: 10. The germline gives CDR1 SEHNR, CDR2 FQNEAQ (reference sequence). The CDR3 is made up of 15 amino acids. For the CDR3, the DNA is TGTGCCAGCAGCGCAGCCTGGACAGGAGGCTATGGCTACACCTTC. Encoded protein: CASSAAWTGGYGYTF.

The chain carries TRBV25-1 and TRBJ1-2, with 11 bases identical to TRBD1. The germline V gene encodes CDR1 MGHDK and CDR2 SYGVNS. The CDR3 length is 17 residues. Unmatched junction bases numbered 8, after V lost 2 bases and J lost 3 bases. The CDR3 loop reads CASSEGGQGVADYGYTF. CDR3 bases: TGTGCCAGCAGTGAAGGGGGACAGGGGGTGGCAGACTATGGCTACACCTTC.

J is TRBJ2-7 and V is TRBV19; 11 nucleotides match TRBD2. V was clipped by 6 bases and J by 2 bases; unmatched bases: 6. The CDR3 has 15 amino acids. Germline V gives CDR1 LNHDA, CDR2 SQIVND (reference sequence). The CDR3 DNA sequence: TGTGCCAGTAGCACCATACTAGCGGGAGCCTACGAGCAGTACTTC. Translation: CASSTILAGAYEQYF.

The genes are TRBV25-1 and TRBJ2-7, with D possibly being TRBD1 or TRBD2 (5 bases each). The CDR3 is 14 residues long. Germline loops: CDR1 MGHDK, CDR2 SYGVNS. The V gene lost 6 bases and the J gene lost 3 bases, with 15 bases spanning the gap. The DNA for the CDR3 is TGTGCCAGCAGGGGGGAGTTTGGGGACTACGAGCAGTACTTC. This encodes CASRGEFGDYEQYF.

Concerning this clonotype itself: A much larger clone lies one base from this, so it may be a read error. The CDR3 does not close with the conserved phenylalanine or tryptophan, likely indicating a read error. This sequence joins TRBV19 and TRBJ1-1; 8 bases are a match to TRBD1. V shed 4 bases, J shed 5 bases, and the junction held 6 bases outside the gene matches. The germline V gene encodes CDR1 LNHDA and CDR2 SQIVND (reference sequence). The CDR3 is 14 amino acids. The CDR3 DNA is TGTGCCAGTAGTACCGGACAGGGATTAACTGAAGCTTTCTCT. Its protein is CASSTGQGLTEAFS.

Only a few counts were recorded for this clonotype. V is TRBV29-1 and J is TRBJ1-1; 12 bases fit TRBD1. This CDR3 comprises 18 residues. Germline CDR1 is SQVTM and CDR2 is ANQGSEA. With 7 bases clipped from V and 1 base from J, the junction kept 16 bases outside the gene matches. The CDR3: CSGGDRGRAIVGNTEAFF. The CDR3, as DNA: TGCAGCGGTGGGGACAGGGGGCGGGCGATTGTCGGGAACACTGAAGCTTTCTTT.

Turning to this clonotype: Possible read error: a much larger clone is one base away. This likely comes from a read error, as the CDR3 has no conserved phenylalanine or tryptophan at its end. The CDR3 reads CASRGPIGDEKLFL. For the CDR3, the DNA is TGCGCCAGCAGGGGACCCATCGGGGATGAAAAACTGTTTTTA. This chain links TRBV5-1 with TRBJ1-4, with D perhaps matching TRBD1 (5 bases). V was shortened by 5 bases and J by 6 bases, with 14 bases between the two germline ends. Germline V gene lookup returns CDR1 SGHRS and CDR2 YFSETQ. The CDR3 totals 14 residues.

This clonotype has at least ten counts. V and J are TRBV19 and TRBJ1-2; the D is unclear. The CDR3 consists of 15 residues. CDR1 and CDR2 from the germline V gene are LNHDA and SQIVND (reference sequence). V was shortened by 5 bases and J by 0 bases, with 13 bases between the two germline ends. The CDR3 is CASSSLAQPNYGYTF. CDR3 sequence (DNA): TGTGCCAGTAGTTCCTTGGCGCAACCTAACTATGGCTACACCTTC.

This clonotype was seen only a few times. Since a much larger clone is just one base distant, this may be a read error. The CDR3 is CASSPGPPSGADVLTF. CDR3 DNA: TGTGCCAGCAGTCCCGGGCCTCCCTCTGGGGCCGACGTCCTGACTTTC. The chain couples TRBV9 to TRBJ2-6; a weak D match, TRBD1 (5 bases). CDR3 size: 16 residues. CDR1 and CDR2 (germline): SGDLS, YYNGEE.

In its sample, this clonotype was seen a few times. V usage is TRBV4-1 and J usage is TRBJ2-5; 7 nucleotides match TRBD2. Germline CDR1 and CDR2: MGHRA and YSYEKL. V lost 0 bases, J lost 5 bases, and 6 bases stayed unmatched. The CDR3 consists of 15 residues. The CDR3 DNA follows: TGCGCCAGCAGCCAAGATCGCGGCGGGAGTGAGACCCAGTACTTC. As protein: CASSQDRGGSETQYF.

Remarks on this clonotype: Germline is not matched at one junction end, which may reflect a read error. The CDR3 is CASSYLVGGYQPQHF. CDR3 nucleotides: TGTGCCAGCAGTTATCTCGTGGGGGGATATCAGCCCCAGCATTTT. The rearrangement uses TRBV10-3 and TRBJ1-5, with D perhaps TRBD1 (5 bases). This CDR3 is built from 15 residues. The germline V gene has CDR1 ENHRY and CDR2 SYGVKD.

The chain recombines TRBV25-1 with TRBJ2-5, with D unclear. CDR1 is MGHDK and CDR2 is SYGVNS in the germline V gene. Trimming cost V 9 bases and J 12 bases, with 14 bases left between them. CDR3 size: 10 residues. The CDR3 loop is CARTPLREYF. The CDR3 DNA reads TGTGCCAGGACACCACTTCGGGAGTACTTC.

The gene calls are TRBV2 and TRBJ1-1; no firm D call. The CDR3 has 13 residues. Germline V lookup: CDR1 SNHLY, CDR2 FYNNEI. The CDR3 spells CARESGANTEAFF. CDR3 in DNA: TGTGCTAGAGAGTCGGGAGCGAACACTGAAGCTTTCTTT.